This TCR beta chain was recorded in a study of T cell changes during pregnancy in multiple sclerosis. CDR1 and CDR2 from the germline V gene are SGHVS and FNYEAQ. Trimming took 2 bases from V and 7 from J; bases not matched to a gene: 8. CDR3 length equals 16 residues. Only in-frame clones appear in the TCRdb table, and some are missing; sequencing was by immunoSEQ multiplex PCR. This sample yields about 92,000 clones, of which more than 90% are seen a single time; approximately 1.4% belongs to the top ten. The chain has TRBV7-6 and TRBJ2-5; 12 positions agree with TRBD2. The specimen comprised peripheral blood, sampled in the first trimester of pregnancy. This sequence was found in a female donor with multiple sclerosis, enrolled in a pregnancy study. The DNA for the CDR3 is TGTGCCAGCAGCTTATCGACTAGCGGGGGCCCAAGGACCCAGTACTTC. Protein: CASSLSTSGGPRTQYF.